Each of the 9 T cell receptor beta chains below was sequenced from the same sample in a study of low-dose radiotherapy and immunotherapy resistance in tumors. Alpha- and beta-chain coverage of first-strand cDNA came from TRAV- and TRBV-specific primers. TCRs underwent 20 PCR cycles of amplification with a constant-region primer and V-primer adapter. TCRdb fed the reads into MiXCR, producing one record per CDR3 protein. The sample yields about 12,000 distinct CDR3 sequences, roughly 72% seen once. Receptor source: a human donor with advanced metastatic prostate, ovarian, gallbladder or colorectal cancer (not recorded which). This table probably holds off-target reads from a library built for another chain.

This chain connects TRBV18 to TRBJ1-5; D uncertain. The germline V gene encodes CDR1 KGHSH and CDR2 LQKENI. The ends were cut back, 2 bases at V and 1 base at J, with 9 bases in the middle. The CDR3 is 15 amino acids. The CDR3 DNA reads TGTGCCAGCTCACCATTATCCGACAGCAATCAGCCCCAGCATTTT. It yields the protein CASSPLSDSNQPQHF.

The chain carries TRBV12-3 or TRBV12-4 and TRBJ2-2, with 13 bases lining up with TRBD2. The CDR3 consists of 17 residues. With V trimmed by 6 bases and J by 6 bases, 10 bases remained unmatched. Here the CDR3 reads CASRQTGTSGKAGELFF. In DNA, the CDR3 is TGTGCCAGCAGACAAACTGGGACTAGCGGGAAAGCCGGGGAGCTGTTTTTT.

This clonotype has a handful of counts. In DNA, the CDR3 is TGTGCCAGCAGCTCGCAAGGGGGGGACACAGACAATGAGCAGTTCTTC. Translating gives CASSSQGGDTDNEQFF. The chain carries TRBV7-2 and TRBJ2-1; D perhaps matches TRBD2 (7 bases). The CDR3 runs 16 residues. CDR1 is SGHTA and CDR2 is FQGNSA in the germline V gene. V was shortened by 4 bases and J by 5 bases, with 18 bases between the two germline ends.

The J gene is TRBJ2-7, the V gene TRBV28, with D unresolved. Germline V gives CDR1 MDHEN, CDR2 SYDVKM. The CDR3 is 12 amino acids. Trimming removed 8 bases at V and 0 bases at J, with 8 bases between. CDR3 nucleotides: TGTGCCAGCGGCCGTAGCTCCTACGAGCAGTACTTC. Its translation: CASGRSSYEQYF.

V gene TRBV5-5 combines with J gene TRBJ2-5; possibly TRBD2 for D (5 bases). The germline V and J ends were trimmed by 1 base and 2 bases, with 15 bases remaining between them. Germline loops: CDR1 SGHKS, CDR2 YYEKEE (reference sequence). The CDR3 runs to 16 residues. The CDR3 sequence is CASSLSPGGRQETQYF. As DNA, the CDR3 is TGTGCCAGCAGCTTGTCACCAGGTGGGAGACAAGAGACCCAGTACTTC. Combining the CDR3 with reference TRBV5-5 and TRBJ2-5 gives the whole variable domain DAGVTQSPTHLIKTRGQQVTLRCSPISGHKSVSWYQQVLGQGPQFIFQYYEKEERGRGNFPDRFSARQFPNYSSELNVNALLLGDSALYLCASSLSPGGRQETQYFGPGTRLLVL.

This chain uses TRBV12-3 or TRBV12-4 with TRBJ1-1, with 7 bases fitting TRBD1. The length of the CDR3 is 13 residues. Trimming at V came to 5 bases and at J to 7 bases, leaving 7 bases not matched to a gene. CDR3 loop: CASSPKTGVEAFF. CDR3 nucleotides: TGTGCCAGCAGTCCAAAAACAGGGGTTGAAGCTTTCTTT.

V gene TRBV30 combines with J gene TRBJ2-1; D perhaps matches TRBD1 (5 bases). The V and J ends lost 5 bases and 0 bases respectively, with 11 bases between them. Germline V CDR1 and CDR2: GTSNPN, SVGIG (reference sequence). The CDR3 is made up of 14 amino acids. CDR3 sequence reads: CAWGGASSYNEQFF. CDR3 DNA sequence: TGTGCCTGGGGTGGGGCCAGCTCCTACAATGAGCAGTTCTTC.

The chain employs TRBV12-3 or TRBV12-4 and TRBJ2-3, with 7 bases lining up with TRBD2. V gave up 6 bases and J gave up 2 bases; unmatched junction bases: 5. The CDR3 sequence is 14 residues long. CDR3 sequence reads: CASSSREDTDTQYF. The CDR3 DNA follows: TGTGCCAGCAGCAGTCGGGAGGACACAGATACGCAGTATTTT.

The gene calls are TRBV4-3 and TRBJ1-1; the D is unclear. V lost 3 bases, J lost 4 bases, and 15 bases lay in between. Germline loops: CDR1 LGHNA, CDR2 YSLEER. The CDR3 covers 15 residues. As DNA, the CDR3 is TGCGCCAGCAGCCAGGGGTTGGCAGTAGCCACTGAAGCTTTCTTT. This encodes CASSQGLAVATEAFF.